This T cell receptor beta chain was identified during a study of CD8 T cells in ankylosing spondylitis. Only a few counts were recorded for this clonotype. The antigen remains undetermined. Quantitative 5'-RACE with molecular barcodes produced the TCR beta libraries. TCRdb processed the 5' RACE reads anew with MiXCR; each CDR3 protein has one entry. Of more than 600,000 distinct CDR3 sequences listed, 15% to 20% were seen once; the top ten hold 19%. General study points: Reportedly, matched ankylosing spondylitis synovial fluid was significantly enriched for disease-linked clones. Characteristic of ankylosing spondylitis blood, it appeared, was a TCR beta motif comprising several highly homologous variants. Disease-linked clones bore a CD8+ phenotype and were relatively rare in peripheral blood.

The CDR3 runs 22 residues. Germline CDR1 and CDR2: PRHDT and FYEKMQ (reference sequence). Trimming removed 5 bases from V and 4 bases from J; junction bases left unmatched: 23. The TCR was taken from a male donor with ankylosing spondylitis. The sequenced sample was blood, either unsorted or a sorted T cell fraction (not recorded which). The chain employs TRBV13 and TRBJ2-3; 14 bases fit TRBD2. The CDR3 DNA sequence: TGTGCCAGCAGCGAACTGGGACCCCCCATGGGACTAGCGGGAGAGTTTGCAGATACGCAGTATTTT. Its translation: CASSELGPPMGLAGEFADTQYF.